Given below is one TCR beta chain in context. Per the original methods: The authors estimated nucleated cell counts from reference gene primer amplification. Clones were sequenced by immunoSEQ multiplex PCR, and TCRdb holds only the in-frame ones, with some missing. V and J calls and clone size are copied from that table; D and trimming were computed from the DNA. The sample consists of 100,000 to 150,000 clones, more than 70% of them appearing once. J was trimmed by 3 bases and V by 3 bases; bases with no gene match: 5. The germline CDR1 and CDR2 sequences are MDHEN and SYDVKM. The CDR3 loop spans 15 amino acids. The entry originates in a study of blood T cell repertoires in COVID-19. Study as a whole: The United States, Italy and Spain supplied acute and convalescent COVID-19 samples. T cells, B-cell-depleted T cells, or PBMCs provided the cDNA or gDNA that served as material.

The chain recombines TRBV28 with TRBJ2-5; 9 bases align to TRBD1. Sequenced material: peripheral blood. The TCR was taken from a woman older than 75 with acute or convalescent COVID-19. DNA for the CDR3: TGTGCCAGCAGTTTGGGGGGACAGGGAGAAGAGACCCAGTACTTC. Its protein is CASSLGGQGEETQYF. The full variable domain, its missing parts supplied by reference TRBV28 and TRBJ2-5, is DVKVTQSSRYLVKRTGEKVFLECVQDMDHENMFWYRQDPGLGLRLIYFSYDVKMKEKGDIPEGYSVSREKKERFSLILESASTNQTSMYLCASSLGGQGEETQYFGPGTRLLVL.